The 27 T cell receptor beta chains reported below all come from one sample, sequenced in a study of blood T cell repertoires in COVID-19. Clones were read by immunoSEQ multiplex PCR, and TCRdb kept only the in-frame ones, dropping some. The sample records about 200,000 clones, less than 95% being singletons. The sequencing input was peripheral blood. The receptor set was obtained from a young man with COVID-19, enrolled during active disease.

This clone was seen only once. This sequence joins TRBV4-1 and TRBJ1-3, with D perhaps TRBD1 (5 bases). The CDR3 covers 15 residues. Germline-derived CDR1 and CDR2 are MGHRA and YSYEKL. Trimming removed 0 bases from V and 2 bases from J, with 8 bases in between. DNA for the CDR3: TGCGCCAGCAGCCAAGATTGGGGGGCTGGAAACACCATATATTTT. Protein: CASSQDWGAGNTIYF.

The chain carries TRBV5-4 and TRBJ1-2; TRBD1 agrees at 9 bases. CDR3 length equals 16 residues. J was trimmed by 6 bases and V by 1 base; bases with no gene match: 10. In germline, CDR1 is SGHNT, CDR2 YYREEE (reference sequence). CDR3 protein: CASSLFWDREGDGYTF. CDR3 nucleotide sequence: TGTGCCAGCAGCTTGTTTTGGGACAGGGAAGGGGATGGCTACACCTTC.

The chain employs TRBV3-1 (or the pseudogene TRBV3-2) and TRBJ2-1; D may be TRBD2 (7 bases). Trimming removed 4 bases at V and 9 bases at J, with 19 bases between. This CDR3 comprises 15 residues. Germline assignment: CDR1 LGHDT and CDR2 YNNKEL (reference sequence). CDR3 sequence reads: CASSPGGLSHAEQFF. CDR3 DNA sequence: TGTGCCAGCAGCCCCGGGGGGCTGTCTCATGCTGAGCAGTTCTTC.

This chain joins TRBV3-1 (or the pseudogene TRBV3-2) and TRBJ1-2; TRBD1 is a possible D gene (6 bases). This CDR3 comprises 14 residues. V dropped 0 bases and J dropped 4 bases, with 9 bases sitting between them. Germline CDR1 and CDR2: LGHDT and YNNKEL (reference sequence). The CDR3 bases are TGTGCCAGCAGCCAAGATGGGGGGGCCTATGGCTACACCTTC. As protein: CASSQDGGAYGYTF.

This chain uses TRBV2 with TRBJ2-2; D may be TRBD1 (8 bases). Trimming removed 3 bases from V and 5 bases from J, with 13 bases in between. The CDR3 sequence is 15 residues long. CDR1 is SNHLY and CDR2 is FYNNEI in the germline V gene. CDR3 sequence reads: CASSDHRGGTGELFF. CDR3 in DNA: TGTGCCAGCAGTGACCACAGGGGGGGAACCGGGGAGCTGTTTTTT.

This chain uses TRBV28 with TRBJ1-5; D not certain. The CDR3 totals 15 residues. Germline assignment: CDR1 MDHEN and CDR2 SYDVKM. Deletions cut 1 base from V and 1 base from J, with 8 bases between. CDR3 sequence: CASSLSSGSNQPQHF. CDR3 DNA sequence: TGTGCCAGCAGTTTATCTTCTGGCAGCAATCAGCCCCAGCATTTT.

The rearrangement joins TRBV18 to TRBJ1-5; 8 nucleotides line up with TRBD1. In germline, CDR1 is KGHSH, CDR2 LQKENI. The V segment lost 2 bases and the J segment 11 bases; nucleotides outside the gene matches: 11. This CDR3 contains 15 residues. The CDR3 sequence is CASSPEAQGVGSQHF. DNA of the CDR3: TGTGCCAGCTCACCAGAGGCACAGGGGGTAGGGTCCCAGCATTTT.

The chain joins TRBV19 to TRBJ2-3; 9 nucleotides align to TRBD1. The germline V gene has CDR1 LNHDA and CDR2 SQIVND (reference sequence). CDR3 size: 15 residues. The ends lost 4 bases at V and 2 bases at J; junction bases unmatched: 4. CDR3 in DNA: TGTGCCAGTAGTACAGGGACAGGGCACACAGATACGCAGTATTTT. Translation: CASSTGTGHTDTQYF.

The chain combines TRBV9 with TRBJ1-1; possible D gene TRBD1, 6 bases. V lost 0 bases and J 8 bases, leaving 8 bases between the germline ends. The V gene's germline CDR1 is SGDLS and CDR2 YYNGEE. This CDR3 contains 12 residues. The CDR3 bases are TGTGCCAGCAGCGTAGTGGGGACAGAAGCTTTCTTT. Protein product: CASSVVGTEAFF.

This sequence joins TRBV6-2 or TRBV6-3 and TRBJ2-1, with TRBD2 identical over 7 bases. Germline CDR1 and CDR2: MNHEY and SVGEGT. The CDR3 extends over 16 amino acids. The ends lost 3 bases at V and 9 bases at J; junction bases unmatched: 14. The CDR3 spells CASSYGSGGKIGEQFF. DNA for the CDR3: TGTGCCAGCAGTTATGGTTCGGGGGGTAAGATCGGTGAGCAGTTCTTC.

The rearrangement uses TRBV7-3 and TRBJ2-6; 9 nucleotides line up with TRBD2. The CDR3 contains 18 residues. Trimming at V came to 5 bases and at J to 4 bases, leaving 12 bases not matched to a gene. CDR1 is SGHTA and CDR2 is FQGTGA in the germline V gene. The CDR3 loop is CASSPPLAGRPGANVLTF. The CDR3 bases are TGTGCCAGCAGCCCCCCCCTAGCGGGACGGCCAGGGGCCAACGTCCTGACTTTC.

The rearrangement links TRBV10-1 to TRBJ2-5, with 11 nucleotides matching TRBD2. CDR3 length: 14 residues. Germline V gene data show CDR1 as WNHNN and CDR2 as SYGVQD (reference sequence). Unmatched junction bases numbered 2, after V lost 2 bases and J lost 6 bases. CDR3 sequence (DNA): TGCGCCAGCAGTGAGCTAGCGGGGGGCAAGACCCAGTACTTC. It encodes CASSELAGGKTQYF.

The chain employs TRBV6-5 and TRBJ1-5, with 7 bases aligning to TRBD1. Germline CDR1 is MNHEY and CDR2 is SVGAGI. The V segment lost 8 bases and the J segment 2 bases; nucleotides outside the gene matches: 9. This CDR3 region has 15 residues. The CDR3 reads CASSPGGLGNQPQHF. The CDR3 region has the DNA TGTGCCAGCTCGCCAGGGGGTTTGGGCAATCAGCCCCAGCATTTT.

V gene TRBV6-5 combines with J gene TRBJ1-6; D perhaps matches TRBD1 (6 bases). In germline, CDR1 is MNHEY, CDR2 SVGAGI. V dropped 5 bases and J dropped 6 bases, with 17 bases sitting between them. CDR3 length equals 16 residues. Here the CDR3 DNA reads TGTGCCAGCAGTCACTGGCCAGGACAGCCTAATTCACCCCTCCACTTT. Protein product: CASSHWPGQPNSPLHF.

The rearrangement joins TRBV7-7 to TRBJ2-7; 12 bases align to TRBD1. CDR3 size: 16 residues. The V and J ends lost 4 bases and 0 bases, in that order; junction bases with no gene match: 4. Germline lookup yields CDR1 SSHAT and CDR2 FNYEAQ (reference sequence). CDR3 residues: CASSWGTGGDSYEQYF. The CDR3 DNA sequence: TGTGCCAGCAGCTGGGGGACAGGGGGCGACTCCTACGAGCAGTACTTC.

The CDR3 is CASSLRVMNTEAFF. The DNA of the CDR3 is TGTGCCAGCAGCTTGAGGGTTATGAACACTGAAGCTTTCTTT. V and J are TRBV11-2 and TRBJ1-1; no definite D call. Deletions cut 3 bases from V and 0 bases from J, with 8 bases between. Germline loops: CDR1 SGHAT, CDR2 FQNNGV. This CDR3 is 14 amino acids long.

The table lists this clone with a count of one. The J gene is TRBJ2-1, the V gene TRBV4-1; a possible D gene is TRBD1 (5 bases). Trimming cost V 2 bases and J 3 bases, with 14 bases left between them. This CDR3 has 16 residues. CDR1 and CDR2 from the germline V gene are MGHRA and YSYEKL. This chain's CDR3 is CASSQNVDNRYNEQFF. The CDR3 DNA reads as TGCGCCAGCAGCCAAAACGTGGACAACCGCTACAATGAGCAGTTCTTC.

The genes are TRBV4-1 and TRBJ2-2, with TRBD2 matching over 11 bases. This CDR3 comprises 18 residues. Trimming took 3 bases from V and 9 from J; bases not matched to a gene: 15. Germline CDR1 reads MGHRA; CDR2 reads YSYEKL. CDR3 region: CASSHDHHSGGAGRELFF. CDR3 coding DNA: TGCGCCAGCAGCCACGACCACCATAGCGGGGGGGCCGGCCGGGAGCTGTTTTTT.

V and J are TRBV27 and TRBJ1-5; D is ambiguous. V lost 5 bases to trimming and J lost 1 base, with 12 bases between them. CDR1 is MNHEY and CDR2 is SMNVEV in the germline V gene (reference sequence). The CDR3 is 15 amino acids. CDR3 nucleotide sequence: TGTGCCAGCAGTCCAGACACAGAAAGCAATCAGCCCCAGCATTTT. Translated: CASSPDTESNQPQHF.

The chain uses TRBV18 and TRBJ2-3, with 7 bases that match TRBD1. CDR3 size: 14 residues. Germline CDR1 is KGHSH and CDR2 is LQKENI. V shed 2 bases and J 1 base; nucleotides not matched to a gene: 0. In DNA form, the CDR3 reads TGTGCCAGCTCACCAGGGACAGGCACAGATACGCAGTATTTT. As protein: CASSPGTGTDTQYF.

This chain joins TRBV29-1 and TRBJ2-7; 10 bases are shared with TRBD1. Germline V gene data show CDR1 as SQVTM and CDR2 as ANQGSEA. Losses at the gene ends were 3 bases for V and 5 bases for J; bases not matched to a gene: 1. This CDR3 spans 12 amino acids. This chain's CDR3 is CSVEGQGNEQYF. DNA for the CDR3: TGCAGCGTTGAGGGACAGGGGAACGAGCAGTACTTC.

A note on this clone: The junction and the germline gene differ at one end; a read error may be behind it. The genes are TRBV13 and TRBJ1-2; D not resolved. The CDR3 spans 14 residues. Per germline, CDR1 PRHDT and CDR2 FYEKMQ (reference sequence). CDR3 protein: CASSLDRGLRSRGF. The CDR3 nucleotides are TGTGCCAGCAGCTTAGACCGAGGACTCCGAAGCCGGGGCTTC.

The gene calls are TRBV30 and TRBJ1-1; TRBD1 is a possible D gene (5 bases). CDR3 size: 12 residues. CDR1 and CDR2 (germline): GTSNPN, SVGIG (reference sequence). V was shortened by 5 bases and J by 4 bases, with 11 bases between the two germline ends. The CDR3 nucleotides read TGTGCCTGGCGGGGGTCGGGCACTGAAGCTTTCTTT. It is translated as CAWRGSGTEAFF.

V and J are TRBV7-9 and TRBJ2-2; TRBD1 aligns across 9 bases. The CDR3 extends over 14 amino acids. Germline trimming cut 5 bases from V and 5 bases from J; bases unmatched to any gene: 3. CDR1 is SEHNR, CDR2 FQNEAQ, per germline (reference sequence). The CDR3 region has the DNA TGTGCCAGCAGCCGGACAGGGGAGACCGGGGAGCTGTTTTTT. It encodes CASSRTGETGELFF.

This chain connects TRBV6-5 to TRBJ1-1; 7 bases are a match to TRBD1. The CDR3 runs 11 residues. V dropped 7 bases and J dropped 5; count of bases not matched to a gene: 1. From germline, CDR1 is MNHEY and CDR2 SVGAGI. CDR3 nucleotides: TGTGCCAGCATGGACAGGACTGAAGCTTTCTTT. Translating gives CASMDRTEAFF.

V is TRBV4-1 and J is TRBJ1-3, with D uncertain. V was shortened by 0 bases and J by 0 bases, with 9 bases between the two germline ends. Looked up from germline, CDR1 is MGHRA and CDR2 is YSYEKL. The CDR3 covers 16 residues. The CDR3 nucleotides are TGCGCCAGCAGCCAAGATCATCGCAGCTCTGGAAACACCATATATTTT. This codes for CASSQDHRSSGNTIYF.

On this clone itself: The junction and the germline gene differ at one end; a read error may be behind it. The chain links TRBV5-5 to TRBJ1-5; D remains unclear. This CDR3 comprises 14 residues. The germline gives CDR1 SGHKS, CDR2 YYEKEE (reference sequence). In nucleotides, the CDR3 is TGTGCCAGCACCCTCCGGGCTAGCTATCAGCCCCAGCATTTT. This sequence encodes CASTLRASYQPQHF.